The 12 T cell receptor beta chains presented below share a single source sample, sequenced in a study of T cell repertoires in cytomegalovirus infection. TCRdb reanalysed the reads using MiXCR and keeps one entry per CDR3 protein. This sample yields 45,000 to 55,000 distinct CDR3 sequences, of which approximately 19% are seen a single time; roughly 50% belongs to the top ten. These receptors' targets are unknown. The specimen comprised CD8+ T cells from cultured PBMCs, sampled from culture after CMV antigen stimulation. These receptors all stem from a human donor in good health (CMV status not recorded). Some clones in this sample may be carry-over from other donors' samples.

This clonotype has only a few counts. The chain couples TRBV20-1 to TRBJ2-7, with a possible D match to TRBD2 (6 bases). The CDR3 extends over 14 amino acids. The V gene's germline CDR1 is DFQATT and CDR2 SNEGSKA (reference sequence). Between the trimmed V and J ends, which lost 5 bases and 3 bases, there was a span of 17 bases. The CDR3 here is CSADSTAGGYEQYF. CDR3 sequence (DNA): TGCAGTGCTGATTCGACTGCCGGGGGCTACGAGCAGTACTTC.

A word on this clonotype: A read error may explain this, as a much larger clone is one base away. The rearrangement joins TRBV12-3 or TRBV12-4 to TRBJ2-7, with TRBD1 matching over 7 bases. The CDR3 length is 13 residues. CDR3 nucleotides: TGTGTCAGCAGTCGGGGACAGCACTACGAGCAGTACTTC. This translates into CVSSRGQHYEQYF.

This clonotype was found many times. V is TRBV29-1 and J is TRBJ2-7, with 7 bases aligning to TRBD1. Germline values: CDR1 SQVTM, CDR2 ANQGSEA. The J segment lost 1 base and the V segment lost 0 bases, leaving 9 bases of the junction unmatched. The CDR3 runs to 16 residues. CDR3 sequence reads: CSVEEGETGSSYEQYF. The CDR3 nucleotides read TGCAGCGTTGAAGAGGGGGAGACAGGGAGTTCCTACGAGCAGTACTTC.

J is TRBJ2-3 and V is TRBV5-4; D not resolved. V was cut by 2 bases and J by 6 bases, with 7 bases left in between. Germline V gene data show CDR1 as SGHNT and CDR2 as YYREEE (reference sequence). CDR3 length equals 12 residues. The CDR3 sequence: CASSLSGDTQYF. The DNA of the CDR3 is TGTGCCAGCAGCTTAAGTGGCGATACGCAGTATTTT.

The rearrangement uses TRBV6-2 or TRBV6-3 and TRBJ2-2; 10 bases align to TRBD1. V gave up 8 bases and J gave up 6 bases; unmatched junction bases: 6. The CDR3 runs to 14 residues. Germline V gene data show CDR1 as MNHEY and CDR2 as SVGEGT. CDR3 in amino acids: CASGAGTGAGELFF. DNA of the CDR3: TGTGCCAGCGGGGCCGGGACAGGGGCCGGGGAGCTGTTTTTT.

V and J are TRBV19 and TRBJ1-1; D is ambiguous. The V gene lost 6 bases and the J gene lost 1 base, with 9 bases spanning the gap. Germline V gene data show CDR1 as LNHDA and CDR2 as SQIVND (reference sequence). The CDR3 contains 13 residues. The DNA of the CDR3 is TGTGCCAGTAGAGAAACAACGAACACTGAAGCTTTCTTT. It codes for CASRETTNTEAFF.

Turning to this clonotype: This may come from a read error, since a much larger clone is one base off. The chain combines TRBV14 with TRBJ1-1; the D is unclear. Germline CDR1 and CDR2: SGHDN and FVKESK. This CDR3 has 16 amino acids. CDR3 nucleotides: TGTACCAGCAGCGCTTGGGATGTTTCAGGGAACACTGAAGCTTTCTTT. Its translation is CTSSAWDVSGNTEAFF.

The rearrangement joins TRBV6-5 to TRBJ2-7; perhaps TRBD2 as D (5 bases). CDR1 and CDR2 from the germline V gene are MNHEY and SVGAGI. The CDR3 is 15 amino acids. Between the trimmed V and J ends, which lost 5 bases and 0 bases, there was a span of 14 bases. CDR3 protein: CASSPLTGSSYEQYF. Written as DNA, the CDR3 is TGTGCCAGCAGTCCCCTGACGGGGTCCTCCTACGAGCAGTACTTC.

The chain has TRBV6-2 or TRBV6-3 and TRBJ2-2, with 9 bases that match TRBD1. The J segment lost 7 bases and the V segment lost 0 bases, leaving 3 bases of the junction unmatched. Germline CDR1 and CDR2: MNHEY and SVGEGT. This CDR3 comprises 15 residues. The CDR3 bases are TGTGCCAGCAGTTACTCTGGGACAGGGATCGGGGAGCTGTTTTTT. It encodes CASSYSGTGIGELFF.

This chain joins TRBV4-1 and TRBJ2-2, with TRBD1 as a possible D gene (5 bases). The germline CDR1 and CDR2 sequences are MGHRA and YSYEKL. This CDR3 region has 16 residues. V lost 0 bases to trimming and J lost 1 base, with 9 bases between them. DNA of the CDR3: TGCGCCAGCAGCCAAGATTACAGGAGGAACACCGGGGAGCTGTTTTTT. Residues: CASSQDYRRNTGELFF.

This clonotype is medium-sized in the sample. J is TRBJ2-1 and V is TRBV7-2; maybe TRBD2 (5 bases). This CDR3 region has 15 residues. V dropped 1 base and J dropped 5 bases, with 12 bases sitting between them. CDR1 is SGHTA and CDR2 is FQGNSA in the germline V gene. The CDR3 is CASSLETGINNEQFF. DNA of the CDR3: TGTGCCAGCAGCTTAGAAACGGGGATAAACAATGAGCAGTTCTTC.

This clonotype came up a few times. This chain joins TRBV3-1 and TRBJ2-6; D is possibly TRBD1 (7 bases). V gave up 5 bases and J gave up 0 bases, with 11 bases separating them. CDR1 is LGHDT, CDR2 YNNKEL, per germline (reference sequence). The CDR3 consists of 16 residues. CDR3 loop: CASSAGQYSGANVLTF. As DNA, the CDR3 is TGTGCCAGCAGCGCGGGACAGTACTCTGGGGCCAACGTCCTGACTTTC.